This TCR beta chain was observed in a study of early T cells in non-severe SARS-CoV-2 infection. Overall study context: Investigators sequenced bulk RNA drawn from unsorted whole blood, and chains remained unpaired. Regarding the study as a whole: Missing private and CD4 specificities, VDJdb matching favored anti-spike CD8 responses.

Germline V gives CDR1 MGHRA, CDR2 YSYEKL. The CDR3 totals 14 residues. V was pared by 4 bases and J by 5 bases, with 14 bases between. In this sample, this clonotype turned up many times. What it recognizes is unknown. Each cDNA molecule carried a unique molecular identifier. MiXCR, run by TCRdb on the 5' RACE reads, gives a single entry per CDR3 protein. The table lists tens of thousands of distinct CDR3 sequences, around 9.3% of them singletons. Sequencing was done on a sample of whole blood. This TCR was sampled from an adult who was a healthcare worker with PCR-confirmed SARS-CoV-2 infection or an uninfected control (not recorded which). The chain combines TRBV4-1 with TRBJ2-5; no clear D. The CDR3 protein is CASSPTPADETQYF. CDR3 nucleotides: TGCGCCAGCAGCCCGACCCCTGCGGACGAGACCCAGTACTTC.